This is a list of T cell receptor beta chains from one sample in a study of identical twins. Via MiXCR, TCRdb re-called the 5' RACE reads, giving one row per CDR3 protein. This sample has approximately 300,000 distinct CDR3 sequences, with 8% to 9.5% found just once. The sample was also reused in another study, on yellow fever vaccine responses in identical twins.

Source material: CD8+ T cells sorted from blood. The receptor source for this set is a woman aged 18-35 years in good health. Both conserved end residues are part of each CDR3. The order of the fields is D gene, J gene, clone size, V gene, CDR3 protein, CDR3 DNA. D genes are given only for firm matches. The size of a clone is reported for some rows only, either as once, few or many, or as a class for expanded clones.

d_gene: -
j_gene: TRBJ2-3
abundance: many
v_gene: TRBV5-6
CDR3aa: CASSLGQYTDTQYF
CDR3nt: TGTGCCAGCAGCCTAGGACAGTACACAGATACGCAGTATTTT

d_gene: TRBD2
j_gene: TRBJ2-1
abundance: -
v_gene: TRBV12-3/TRBV12-4
CDR3aa: CASSGTSGVLQVYNEQFF
CDR3nt: TGTGCCAGCAGTGGGACTAGCGGGGTGCTACAGGTCTACAATGAGCAGTTCTTC

d_gene: TRBD1
j_gene: TRBJ1-5
abundance: many
v_gene: TRBV20-1
CDR3aa: CSARDSSGTGDQPQHF
CDR3nt: TGCAGTGCTAGAGACTCATCCGGGACAGGGGATCAGCCCCAGCATTTT

d_gene: -
j_gene: TRBJ2-5
abundance: few
v_gene: TRBV2
CDR3aa: CASSELVALGETQYF
CDR3nt: TGTGCCAGCAGTGAACTAGTTGCCTTAGGAGAGACCCAGTACTTC

d_gene: -
j_gene: TRBJ1-4
abundance: many
v_gene: TRBV20-1
CDR3aa: CSARDIGGGEKLFF
CDR3nt: TGCAGTGCTAGAGATATCGGAGGAGGCGAAAAACTGTTTTTT

d_gene: TRBD1
j_gene: TRBJ1-1
abundance: few
v_gene: TRBV7-9
CDR3aa: CASRGQGASEAFF
CDR3nt: TGTGCCAGCAGAGGACAGGGGGCCTCTGAAGCTTTCTTT

d_gene: TRBD1
j_gene: TRBJ2-3
abundance: -
v_gene: TRBV10-3
CDR3aa: CAIVDRRTDTQYF
CDR3nt: TGTGCCATAGTGGACAGGCGCACAGATACGCAGTATTTT

d_gene: -
j_gene: TRBJ2-1
abundance: -
v_gene: TRBV7-9
CDR3aa: CASRPTAPNGQFF
CDR3nt: TGTGCCAGCAGACCAACAGCCCCCAATGGGCAGTTCTTC

d_gene: -
j_gene: TRBJ2-1
abundance: -
v_gene: TRBV27
CDR3aa: CASSLYPSYNEQFF
CDR3nt: TGTGCCAGCAGTTTATACCCCTCTTACAATGAGCAGTTCTTC

d_gene: TRBD1
j_gene: TRBJ2-7
abundance: many
v_gene: TRBV7-9
CDR3aa: CASSYDQGAQYF
CDR3nt: TGTGCCAGCAGCTACGACCAGGGGGCTCAGTACTTC

d_gene: TRBD2
j_gene: TRBJ2-6
abundance: few
v_gene: TRBV10-2
CDR3aa: CASSESNLAGAIGANVLTF
CDR3nt: TGCGCCAGCAGTGAGTCTAATTTAGCGGGAGCTATTGGGGCCAACGTCCTGACTTTC

d_gene: TRBD2
j_gene: TRBJ2-7
abundance: few
v_gene: TRBV6-2/TRBV6-3
CDR3aa: CASSYSLAGGYSYEQYF
CDR3nt: TGTGCCAGCAGTTACTCGCTAGCGGGAGGGTACTCCTACGAGCAGTACTTC

d_gene: -
j_gene: TRBJ2-4
abundance: many
v_gene: TRBV5-1
CDR3aa: CASSPNHSGGPKNIQYF
CDR3nt: TGCGCCAGCAGCCCTAATCACTCGGGCGGGCCCAAAAACATTCAGTACTTC

d_gene: -
j_gene: TRBJ1-1
abundance: -
v_gene: TRBV6-1
CDR3aa: CASFYANTEAFF
CDR3nt: TGTGCCAGCTTTTACGCGAACACTGAAGCTTTCTTT

d_gene: -
j_gene: TRBJ2-3
abundance: many
v_gene: TRBV6-2/TRBV6-3
CDR3aa: CASSYSSRVDTQYF
CDR3nt: TGTGCCAGCAGTTACTCTTCCAGGGTTGATACGCAGTATTTT

d_gene: -
j_gene: TRBJ2-5
abundance: -
v_gene: TRBV18
CDR3aa: CASSPPGASGQETQYF
CDR3nt: TGTGCCAGCTCACCACCGGGGGCTAGCGGACAAGAGACCCAGTACTTC

d_gene: -
j_gene: TRBJ1-4
abundance: few
v_gene: TRBV5-1
CDR3aa: CASSWQDSTNEKLFF
CDR3nt: TGCGCCAGCAGCTGGCAGGATTCAACTAATGAAAAACTGTTTTTT

d_gene: TRBD2
j_gene: TRBJ2-1
abundance: -
v_gene: TRBV20-1
CDR3aa: CSARLAALYNEQFF
CDR3nt: TGCAGTGCTAGACTAGCGGCACTCTACAATGAGCAGTTCTTC

d_gene: TRBD1
j_gene: TRBJ2-2
abundance: -
v_gene: TRBV5-4
CDR3aa: CASSAIGTGHSGELFF
CDR3nt: TGTGCCAGCAGCGCAATAGGGACAGGCCATTCCGGGGAGCTGTTTTTT

d_gene: TRBD1
j_gene: TRBJ2-7
abundance: many
v_gene: TRBV20-1
CDR3aa: CSARDLRGQGSYEQYF
CDR3nt: TGCAGTGCTAGAGATCTTCGGGGACAGGGGTCCTACGAGCAGTACTTC

d_gene: -
j_gene: TRBJ2-7
abundance: few
v_gene: TRBV4-3
CDR3aa: CASSQDSQGNYEQYF
CDR3nt: TGCGCCAGCAGCCAAGATTCCCAGGGGAACTACGAGCAGTACTTC

d_gene: -
j_gene: TRBJ2-1
abundance: few
v_gene: TRBV6-2/TRBV6-3
CDR3aa: CASSLREEAGYEQFF
CDR3nt: TGTGCCAGCAGCCTCAGGGAAGAGGCTGGATATGAGCAGTTCTTC

d_gene: TRBD1
j_gene: TRBJ2-1
abundance: few
v_gene: TRBV29-1
CDR3aa: CSVDLAPGQGQDEQFF
CDR3nt: TGCAGCGTTGACTTGGCTCCGGGACAGGGACAGGATGAGCAGTTCTTC

d_gene: -
j_gene: TRBJ1-1
abundance: -
v_gene: TRBV12-1
CDR3aa: CASSVDTVPNTEAFF
CDR3nt: TGTGCCAGCAGCGTGGACACGGTACCAAACACTGAAGCTTTCTTT

d_gene: TRBD2
j_gene: TRBJ2-2
abundance: -
v_gene: TRBV7-2
CDR3aa: CASSKTSGWLFF
CDR3nt: TGTGCCAGCAGCAAGACTAGCGGATGGCTGTTTTTT